This TCR beta chain derives from a study of CD8+ T cells in alopecia areata. Isolated RNA was reverse transcribed into cDNA used as the sequencing template. Libraries were prepared by immunoSEQ multiplex PCR; TCRdb keeps only in-frame clonotypes and omits some of them. The repertoire holds around 140,000 clones, with around 47% as singletons. T lymphocytes (CD4+ and CD8+) were sorted from PBMCs. Germline-derived CDR1 and CDR2 are MNHNS and SASEGT. The CDR3 runs to 12 residues. With 6 bases removed from V and 12 bases from J, the gap between germline ends came to 15 bases. Sequencing input: CD4+ T cells sorted from blood. This receptor was identified in a human donor with alopecia areata. This chain joins TRBV6-1 and TRBJ1-5; the D is unclear. CDR3 nucleotide sequence: TGTGCCAGCAGCAGGACGGGCCCGCGCCAGCATTTT. Residues: CASSRTGPRQHF.